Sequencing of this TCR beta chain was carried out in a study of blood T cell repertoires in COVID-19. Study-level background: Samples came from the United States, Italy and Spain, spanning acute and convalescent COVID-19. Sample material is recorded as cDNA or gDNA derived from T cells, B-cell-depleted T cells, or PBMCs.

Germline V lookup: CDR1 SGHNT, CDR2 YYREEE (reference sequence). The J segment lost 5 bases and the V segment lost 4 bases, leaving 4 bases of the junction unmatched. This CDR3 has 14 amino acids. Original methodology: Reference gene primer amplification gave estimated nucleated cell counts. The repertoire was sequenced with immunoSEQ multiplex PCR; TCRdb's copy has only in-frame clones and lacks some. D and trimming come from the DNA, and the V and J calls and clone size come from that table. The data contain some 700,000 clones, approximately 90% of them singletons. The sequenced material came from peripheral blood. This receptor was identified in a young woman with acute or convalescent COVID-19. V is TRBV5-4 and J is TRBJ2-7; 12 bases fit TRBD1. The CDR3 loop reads CASSPGTGGHEQYF. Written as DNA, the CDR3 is TGTGCCAGCAGCCCCGGGACAGGGGGCCACGAGCAGTACTTC. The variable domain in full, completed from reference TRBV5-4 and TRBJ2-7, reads ETGVTQSPTHLIKTRGQQVTLRCSSQSGHNTVSWYQQALGQGPQFIFQYYREEENGRGNFPPRFSGLQFPNYSSELNVNALELDDSALYLCASSPGTGGHEQYFGPGTRLTVT.